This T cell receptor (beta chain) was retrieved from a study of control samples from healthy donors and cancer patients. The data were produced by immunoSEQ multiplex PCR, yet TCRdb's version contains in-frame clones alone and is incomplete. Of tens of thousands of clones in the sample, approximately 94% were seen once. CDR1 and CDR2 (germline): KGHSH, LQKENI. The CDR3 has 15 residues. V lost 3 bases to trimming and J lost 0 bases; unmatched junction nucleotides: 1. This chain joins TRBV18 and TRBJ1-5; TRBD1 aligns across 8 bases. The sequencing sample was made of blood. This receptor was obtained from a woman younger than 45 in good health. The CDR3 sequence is CASSPTGDSNQPQHF. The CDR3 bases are TGTGCCAGCTCACCGACAGGGGATAGCAATCAGCCCCAGCATTTT.